Following are 27 T cell receptor beta chains from one sample sequenced in a study of breast tumors, draining lymph nodes, adjacent tissues. Breast cancer patients provided tissue from their axillary draining lymph nodes. MiXCR was run by TCRdb on the multiplex PCR reads, yielding one entry per CDR3 protein. The sample lists about 230,000 distinct CDR3 sequences; approximately 30% were seen once. Sequenced sample: axillary lymph node tissue. The receptors derive from a female donor with breast cancer. Some clones in this sample may be carry-over from other donors' samples.

The chain combines TRBV6-5 with TRBJ2-1, with a tentative D call TRBD2 (6 bases). The V gene's germline CDR1 is MNHEY and CDR2 SVGAGI. Trimming removed 6 bases at V and 12 bases at J, with 24 bases between. The CDR3 is 15 amino acids. The CDR3 is CASSKGNVLRDGQFF. The DNA for the CDR3 is TGTGCCAGCAGCAAAGGGAACGTTTTGCGGGATGGGCAGTTCTTC.

This clonotype was seen repeatedly, ten times or more. This sequence joins TRBV2 and TRBJ2-5; D call uncertain. Trimming stripped 3 bases from V and 4 bases from J, with 9 bases between. The CDR3 is 13 amino acids. Germline V gives CDR1 SNHLY, CDR2 FYNNEI. DNA for the CDR3: TGTGCCAGCAGTGATTCAGGTTTAGAGACCCAGTACTTC. Its protein product is CASSDSGLETQYF. The full variable domain, completed using reference TRBV2 and TRBJ2-5, is EPEVTQTPSHQVTQMGQEVILRCVPISNHLYFYWYRQILGQKVEFLVSFYNNEISEKSEIFDDQFSVERPDGSNFTLKIRSTKLEDSAMYFCASSDSGLETQYFGPGTRLLVL.

This clonotype was counted at least ten times. The chain joins TRBV7-2 to TRBJ2-4; 9 bases map to TRBD2. This CDR3 has 18 residues. With V trimmed by 1 base and J by 2 bases, 9 bases remained unmatched. CDR1 and CDR2 from the germline V gene are SGHTA and FQGNSA. CDR3 DNA: TGTGCCAGCAGCTTAGGGGCGGGGGGGAGAGGAACCAAAAACATTCAGTACTTC. This codes for CASSLGAGGRGTKNIQYF.

Concerning this clonotype itself: The CDR3 ends on some other residue instead of the conserved phenylalanine or tryptophan, so this is likely a read error. The chain combines TRBV7-9 with TRBJ1-6, with TRBD1 as a possible D gene (5 bases). Trimming left V 9 bases short and J 7 bases short, with 16 bases between. CDR1 and CDR2 (germline): SEHNR, FQNEAQ (reference sequence). CDR3 size: 14 residues. In DNA, the CDR3 is TGTGCCAGTAGCCCCGGACACTTGAATTCACCCCTCCACCTT. This sequence encodes CASSPGHLNSPLHL.

J is TRBJ2-7 and V is TRBV6-1, with TRBD2 identical over 11 bases. V gave up 8 bases and J gave up 2 bases; unmatched junction bases: 8. In germline, CDR1 is MNHNS, CDR2 SASEGT. The CDR3 contains 15 residues. The chain's CDR3 is CASLHRLAGTYEQYF. As DNA, the CDR3 is TGTGCCAGCTTACATCGACTAGCGGGAACCTACGAGCAGTACTTC.

This clonotype was seen many times. The chain uses TRBV5-1 and TRBJ2-3; 7 bases agree with TRBD2. V dropped 6 bases and J dropped 1; count of bases not matched to a gene: 5. This CDR3 contains 14 residues. The germline gives CDR1 SGHRS, CDR2 YFSETQ. This chain's CDR3 is CASTLAGRTDTQYF. CDR3 DNA sequence: TGCGCCAGCACCTTAGCGGGCCGCACAGATACGCAGTATTTT.

This clonotype was seen ten or more times. The V gene is TRBV27, the J gene TRBJ1-2; D is ambiguous. The CDR3 is made up of 15 amino acids. Germline-derived CDR1 and CDR2 are MNHEY and SMNVEV (reference sequence). V lost 3 bases, J lost 4 bases, and 15 bases lay in between. The CDR3 spells CASSFKGNNGYGYTF. CDR3 nucleotides: TGTGCCAGCAGTTTCAAAGGAAATAACGGCTATGGCTACACCTTC.

This clonotype was seen only a few times. It may be a read error: a sequence one base away is much more abundant. This chain links TRBV15 with TRBJ2-1; D may be TRBD1 (7 bases). The CDR3 is made up of 15 amino acids. Germline V gene data show CDR1 as LNHNV and CDR2 as YYDKDF (reference sequence). With 0 bases removed from V and 9 bases from J, the gap between germline ends came to 15 bases. The CDR3 nucleotides are TGTGCCACCAGCAGAGATGCTCAGGGGGGCAGTGAGCAGTTCTTC. Translation gives CATSRDAQGGSEQFF.

This clonotype came up many times. The V call is TRBV20-1, the J call TRBJ2-5, with D uncertain. Trimming removed 3 bases at V and 2 bases at J, with 7 bases between. Germline CDR1 is DFQATT and CDR2 is SNEGSKA (reference sequence). The CDR3 runs 12 residues. For the CDR3, the DNA is TGCAGTGCTAGGTGGCAGCAAGAGACCCAGTACTTC. Protein: CSARWQQETQYF.

There are many counts of this clonotype. The J gene is TRBJ2-5, the V gene TRBV7-2; 10 positions match TRBD1. The germline gives CDR1 SGHTA, CDR2 FQGNSA. V trimming: 2 bases; J trimming: 5 bases; junction bases outside the gene matches: 8. CDR3 length: 16 residues. In DNA form, the CDR3 reads TGTGCCAGCAGCTTACGAGGGACAGGGGCGCGGGAGACCCAGTACTTC. Translation: CASSLRGTGARETQYF.

The rearrangement uses TRBV5-1 and TRBJ2-2, with TRBD1 as a possible D gene (5 bases). The germline V gene encodes CDR1 SGHRS and CDR2 YFSETQ. The CDR3 has 11 residues. V gave up 5 bases and J gave up 8 bases, with 7 bases separating them. CDR3 nucleotides: TGCGCCAGCAGGTGGACAGGGGAGCTGTTTTTT. It encodes CASRWTGELFF. The full variable domain, its missing parts supplied by reference TRBV5-1 and TRBJ2-2, is KAGVTQTPRYLIKTRGQQVTLSCSPISGHRSVSWYQQTPGQGLQFLFEYFSETQRNKGNFPGRFSGRQFSNSRSEMNVSTLELGDSALYLCASRWTGELFFGEGSRLTVL.

About this clonotype itself: A much larger clone differs by one base, so this may be a read error. The V call is TRBV4-1, the J call TRBJ2-1; 7 positions match TRBD2. The CDR3 sequence is 18 residues long. Germline V gene data show CDR1 as MGHRA and CDR2 as YSYEKL. V shed 4 bases, J shed 9 bases, and the junction held 21 bases outside the gene matches. The CDR3 spells CASSPRKTSAGVRSEQFF. CDR3 sequence (DNA): TGCGCCAGCAGCCCCCGAAAGACATCGGCGGGAGTGAGAAGTGAGCAGTTCTTC.

This clonotype came up many times. V gene TRBV3-1 combines with J gene TRBJ2-5; D is uncertain. The germline V and J ends were trimmed by 4 bases and 4 bases, with 4 bases remaining between them. Germline CDR1 is LGHDT and CDR2 is YNNKEL (reference sequence). The CDR3 runs 11 residues. CDR3: CASSLRETQYF. The CDR3 coding sequence is TGTGCCAGCAGCCTAAGAGAGACCCAGTACTTC.

This clonotype showed up many times. The V call is TRBV5-1, the J call TRBJ2-7; 10 bases map to TRBD1. The germline V gene encodes CDR1 SGHRS and CDR2 YFSETQ. V was clipped by 4 bases and J by 3 bases; unmatched bases: 4. The CDR3 runs to 14 residues. The CDR3 coding sequence is TGCGCCAGCAGCGGACAGGGGGGATTCTACGAGCAGTACTTC. The encoded protein is CASSGQGGFYEQYF.

This clonotype was counted at least ten times. V usage is TRBV20-1 and J usage is TRBJ1-5; TRBD1 agrees at 10 bases. Trimming at V came to 2 bases and at J to 2 bases, leaving 9 bases not matched to a gene. CDR1 and CDR2 from the germline V gene are DFQATT and SNEGSKA (reference sequence). The CDR3 is made up of 17 amino acids. The CDR3 spells CSARPPGQGSRNQPQHF. CDR3 in DNA: TGCAGTGCTAGACCTCCGGGACAGGGGAGTCGCAATCAGCCCCAGCATTTT.

Comment on this clonotype: This CDR3 is missing its conserved last phenylalanine or tryptophan, likely due to a read error. The CDR3 sequence: CASSPGGHYEQYS. The CDR3 DNA is TGTGCCAGCAGCCCTGGCGGCCACTACGAGCAGTACTCC. The chain has TRBV9 and TRBJ2-7; D remains ambiguous. The CDR3 contains 13 residues. Germline lookup yields CDR1 SGDLS and CDR2 YYNGEE. Trimming cost V 4 bases and J 3 bases, with 11 bases left between them.

This clonotype has at least ten counts. The chain is built from TRBV28 and TRBJ2-7; no clear D gene. The V gene lost 6 bases and the J gene lost 0 bases, with 12 bases spanning the gap. This CDR3 has 14 residues. Germline lookup yields CDR1 MDHEN and CDR2 SYDVKM. CDR3 sequence reads: CASSLAQSSYEQYF. The CDR3 coding sequence is TGTGCCAGCAGCTTGGCTCAAAGCTCCTACGAGCAGTACTTC.

This clonotype was detected ten times or more. The CDR3 sequence: CASSLEQLYEQYF. The CDR3 DNA is TGTGCCAGCAGCTTAGAGCAGCTATACGAGCAGTACTTC. The chain joins TRBV11-2 to TRBJ2-7; no definite D call. This CDR3 is built from 13 residues. With 0 bases removed from V and 4 bases from J, the gap between germline ends came to 7 bases. CDR1 is SGHAT, CDR2 FQNNGV, per germline.

This clonotype has more than one count but fewer than ten. The chain combines TRBV6-5 with TRBJ2-3; 11 nucleotides agree with TRBD1. Trimming removed 6 bases from V and 4 bases from J; junction bases left unmatched: 6. The CDR3 loop spans 15 amino acids. Germline V CDR1 and CDR2: MNHEY, SVGAGI. This CDR3 is CASRPSGQGADTQYF. CDR3 in DNA: TGTGCCAGCAGGCCTTCGGGACAGGGGGCAGATACGCAGTATTTT.

V usage is TRBV15 and J usage is TRBJ1-3; 8 bases are a match to TRBD1. Germline CDR1 and CDR2: LNHNV and YYDKDF (reference sequence). This CDR3 spans 15 amino acids. V shed 5 bases and J 2 bases; nucleotides not matched to a gene: 5. In nucleotides, the CDR3 is TGTGCCACCAGCCGTACGACAGGGGCTGGAAACACCATATATTTT. Its translation is CATSRTTGAGNTIYF.

This chain links TRBV29-1 with TRBJ1-5; TRBD1 matches 9 bases. Germline V gene sequence: CDR1 SQVTM, CDR2 ANQGSEA. J was trimmed by 5 bases and V by 4 bases; bases with no gene match: 0. CDR3 length equals 12 residues. The CDR3 coding sequence is TGCAGCGTTGGACAGGGGGATCAGCCCCAGCATTTT. Translated: CSVGQGDQPQHF.

In the case of this clonotype: Without the conserved terminal phenylalanine or tryptophan, this CDR3 likely stems from a read error. The rearrangement joins TRBV3-1 to TRBJ2-2, with D possibly being TRBD2 (5 bases). In germline, CDR1 is LGHDT, CDR2 YNNKEL (reference sequence). The CDR3 totals 15 residues. The V and J ends lost 7 bases and 4 bases respectively, with 16 bases between them. DNA for the CDR3: TGTGCCAGCACCCCCCGGAGCGGCGTCACCGGGGAGCTGTTTTCT. This sequence encodes CASTPRSGVTGELFS.

This clonotype appeared many times. This chain connects TRBV19 to TRBJ2-7, with unresolved D. Looked up from germline, CDR1 is LNHDA and CDR2 is SQIVND (reference sequence). The CDR3 is 12 amino acids. Trimming shortened V by 10 bases and J by 1 base, and 11 bases separated the two germline ends. CDR3 in amino acids: CAIPGLSYEQYF. CDR3 nucleotides: TGTGCCATACCGGGTCTTTCCTACGAGCAGTACTTC.

This clonotype was seen many times. The J gene is TRBJ2-1, the V gene TRBV5-8, with D maybe TRBD1 (6 bases). V shed 0 bases and J shed 8 bases, with 9 bases lying between them. Germline V CDR1 and CDR2: SGHTS, YDEGEE. The CDR3 contains 13 residues. CDR3 protein: CASSLVGADEQFF. CDR3 sequence (DNA): TGTGCCAGCAGCTTGGTGGGGGCGGATGAGCAGTTCTTC.

This clonotype was recorded many times. The J gene is TRBJ2-5, the V gene TRBV30, with 7 bases matching TRBD2. The CDR3 runs 11 residues. Looked up from germline, CDR1 is GTSNPN and CDR2 is SVGIG (reference sequence). The J segment lost 2 bases and the V segment lost 8 bases, leaving 2 bases of the junction unmatched. In nucleotides, the CDR3 is TGTGCCCGGGGGGTACAAGAGACCCAGTACTTC. It translates to CARGVQETQYF.

This clonotype has ten or more counts. CDR3 residues: CASSSAAGGDEQFF. The CDR3 DNA sequence: TGTGCCAGCAGCTCCGCGGCGGGGGGTGATGAGCAGTTCTTC. This chain links TRBV13 with TRBJ2-1; 8 bases fit TRBD2. The ends lost 4 bases at V and 8 bases at J; junction bases unmatched: 7. Germline lookup yields CDR1 PRHDT and CDR2 FYEKMQ (reference sequence). The CDR3 has 14 residues.

This clonotype occurred a few times. A read error may be the cause here, since a much bigger clone is one base away. The chain uses TRBV27 and TRBJ1-6; 7 positions agree with TRBD1. The length of the CDR3 is 15 residues. Germline values: CDR1 MNHEY, CDR2 SMNVEV (reference sequence). V trimming: 5 bases; J trimming: 9 bases; junction bases outside the gene matches: 10. CDR3 region: CASSPFAGQPSPLHF. For the CDR3, the DNA is TGTGCCAGCAGTCCCTTCGCGGGACAGCCTTCACCCCTCCACTTT.